The rows below give T cell receptor beta chains drawn from one sample of a study of cytomegalovirus exposure and HLA in healthy donors. TCRdb's table, derived via immunoSEQ multiplex PCR, lists solely in-frame clones and lacks some. This table holds fewer than 250,000 clones, nearly 80% found once. Material: PBMCs. These receptors all stem from a male donor in good health and CMV-seronegative. The CDR3 runs from the conserved cysteine through the conserved F or W.

V	J	CDR3
TRBV18	TRBJ2-1	CASSPGQQDNEQFF
TRBV6-5	TRBJ2-1	CASSYGQGYYNEQFF
TRBV2	TRBJ2-5	CASSGAGGGFETQYF
TRBV10-3	TRBJ1-3	CAISGGEISGNTIYF
TRBV9	TRBJ1-4	CASSVDRADEKLFF
TRBV29-1	TRBJ2-1	CSALAVTYNNEQFF
TRBV6-5	TRBJ2-5	CASSYTTSLETQYF
TRBV30	TRBJ1-1	CAWSAVANSWGRSEAFF
TRBV5-1	TRBJ2-1	CASSTTDSNYNEQFF
TRBV7-9	TRBJ2-7	CASSSTSGYYEQYF
TRBV6-6	TRBJ2-1	CASSYGGDEQFF
TRBV5-6	TRBJ1-1	CASSLSDWEAFF
TRBV7-8	TRBJ1-1	CASSLATANTEAFF
TRBV28	TRBJ2-3	CASSLPLEDTQYF
TRBV28	TRBJ1-1	CASSPPRFGNTEAFF
TRBV19	TRBJ2-7	CASSITGKYEQYF
TRBV7-9	TRBJ2-3	CASRTQGLDTQYF
TRBV6-5	TRBJ1-6	CASSYGQGIGSPLHF
TRBV27	TRBJ1-1	CASSLNPQNTEAFF
TRBV19	TRBJ1-5	CASRDSLYNQPQHF
TRBV7-2	TRBJ1-1	CASSLARQGTTEAFF
TRBV4-3	TRBJ1-2	CASSQVPGGYGYTF
TRBV19	TRBJ1-1	CASSIGVPGQGSGTEAFF
TRBV12-2	TRBJ1-5	CASRSGSNQPQHF
TRBV5-6	TRBJ2-7	CASSLGLAGGDEQYF
TRBV4-2	TRBJ1-1	CASSSLLTGDYTEAFF
TRBV7-2	TRBJ2-3	CASSLATQYF
TRBV7-2	TRBJ2-7	CASSGEWGRAVEQYF
TRBV19	TRBJ2-2	CASSMTGDTGELFF
TRBV5-6	TRBJ1-2	CASSLIASPGIPYYGYTF
TRBV28	TRBJ2-1	CASSLGMGAASYNEQFF
TRBV7-9	TRBJ2-3	CASSLYSGGYTTDTQYF
TRBV27	TRBJ2-7	CASSLTDRGHEQYF
TRBV9	TRBJ2-5	CASSPQGWGETQYF
TRBV4-2	TRBJ2-7	CASSQEGSLASSYEQYF
TRBV19	TRBJ2-7	CASRGSGTRSYEQYF
TRBV5-1	TRBJ1-2	CASSLAGTGGGYTF
TRBV18	TRBJ1-1	CASSQTKQENTEAFF
TRBV5-4	TRBJ2-1	CATRQLPNNEQFF
TRBV6-4	TRBJ2-2	CASSESLAGENTGELFF
TRBV18	TRBJ2-5	CASSPPGLGEETQYF
TRBV28	TRBJ2-6	CASSIILSGANVLTF
TRBV4-3	TRBJ2-1	CASEGWRGKNNEQFF
TRBV28	TRBJ1-3	CASSPDRGSGNTIYF
TRBV11-2	TRBJ2-7	CASSFVVYEQYF
TRBV7-2	TRBJ2-7	CASSLLLAGGSYEQYF
TRBV2	TRBJ2-7	CASSIQPGQGLHEQYF
TRBV6-4	TRBJ2-1	CASSLLAGGYYNEQFF